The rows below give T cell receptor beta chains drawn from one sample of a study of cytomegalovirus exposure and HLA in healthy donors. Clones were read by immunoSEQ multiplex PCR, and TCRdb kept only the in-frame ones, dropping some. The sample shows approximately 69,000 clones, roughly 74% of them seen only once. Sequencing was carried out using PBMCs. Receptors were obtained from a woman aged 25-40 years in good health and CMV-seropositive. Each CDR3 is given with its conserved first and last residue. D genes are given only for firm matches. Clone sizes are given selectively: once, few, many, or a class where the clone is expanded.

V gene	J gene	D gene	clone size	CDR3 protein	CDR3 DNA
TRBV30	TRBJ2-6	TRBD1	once	CAAATGAKTGANVLTF	TGTGCCGCTGCCACAGGGGCTAAGACTGGGGCCAACGTCCTGACTTTC
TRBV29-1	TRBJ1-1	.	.	CSAWEQLNTEAFF	TGCAGCGCCTGGGAGCAGCTGAACACTGAAGCTTTCTTT
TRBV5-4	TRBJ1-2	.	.	CASSLARTDGYTF	TGTGCCAGCAGCTTGGCGAGGACAGATGGCTACACCTTC
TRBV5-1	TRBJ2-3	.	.	CASSSSTDTQYF	TGCGCCAGCAGTAGTAGCACAGATACGCAGTATTTT
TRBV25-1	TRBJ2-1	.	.	CASRSTGGETNEQFF	TGTGCCAGCAGATCCACAGGGGGGGAGACCAATGAGCAGTTCTTC
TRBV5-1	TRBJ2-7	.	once	CASSPRVGTSGEQYF	TGCGCCAGCAGCCCCAGGGTGGGGACATCCGGAGAGCAGTACTTC
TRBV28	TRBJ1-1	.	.	CASSLAAGANTEAFF	TGTGCCAGCAGTTTAGCCGCGGGGGCGAACACTGAAGCTTTCTTT
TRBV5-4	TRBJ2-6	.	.	CASSEDSSGANVLTF	TGTGCCAGCAGCGAAGACTCCTCTGGGGCCAACGTCCTGACTTTC
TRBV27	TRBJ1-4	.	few	CASRSSTINEKLFF	TGTGCCAGCAGGAGCTCCACCATAAATGAAAAACTGTTTTTT
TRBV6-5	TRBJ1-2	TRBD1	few	CASSAQGGSDGYTF	TGTGCCAGCAGTGCACAGGGGGGGAGCGATGGCTACACCTTC
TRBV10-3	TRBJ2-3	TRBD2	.	CAISDVTSQNTDTQYF	TGTGCCATCAGTGACGTGACTAGCCAAAACACAGATACGCAGTATTTT
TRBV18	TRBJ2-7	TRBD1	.	CASSHTQGAPLLREQYF	TGTGCCAGCTCACATACACAGGGGGCTCCGCTTCTTAGAGAGCAGTACTTC
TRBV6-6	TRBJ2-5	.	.	CASFRHREETQYF	TGTGCCAGCTTCCGCCACAGGGAGGAGACCCAGTACTTC
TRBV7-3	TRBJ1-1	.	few	CASSATGNTEAFF	TGTGCCAGCAGCGCTACAGGTAACACTGAAGCTTTCTTT
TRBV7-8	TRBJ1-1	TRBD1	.	CASSLANGQGAEAFF	TGTGCCAGCAGCTTAGCTAACGGACAGGGCGCTGAAGCTTTCTTT
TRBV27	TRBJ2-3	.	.	CASSWGWVDTQYF	TGTGCCAGCAGTTGGGGCTGGGTGGATACGCAGTATTTT
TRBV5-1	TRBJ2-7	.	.	CASSLGAGLAYEQYF	TGCGCCAGCAGCTTGGGGGCAGGCTTAGCCTACGAGCAGTACTTC
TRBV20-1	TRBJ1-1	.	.	CSARRGEAFF	TGCAGTGCTAGACGGGGAGAAGCTTTCTTT
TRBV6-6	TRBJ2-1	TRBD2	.	CASSAGTSGSNEQFF	TGTGCCAGCAGCGCCGGGACTAGCGGGAGCAATGAGCAGTTCTTC
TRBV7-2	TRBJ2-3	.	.	CASSLGETSTDTQYF	TGTGCCAGCAGCTTAGGAGAGACAAGCACAGATACGCAGTATTTT
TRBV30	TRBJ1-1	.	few	CAWILISEAFF	TGTGCCTGGATTTTAATTTCGGAAGCTTTCTTT
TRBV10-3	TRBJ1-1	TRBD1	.	CAISETRTGGTEAFF	TGTGCCATCAGTGAGACAAGGACAGGAGGTACTGAAGCTTTCTTT
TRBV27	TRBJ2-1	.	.	CASRLGQGQFF	TGTGCCAGCAGACTTGGCCAGGGGCAGTTCTTC
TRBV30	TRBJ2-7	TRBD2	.	CAWSVGRYEQYF	TGTGCCTGGAGTGTCGGGAGGTACGAGCAGTACTTC
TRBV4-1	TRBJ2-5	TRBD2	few	CASSQEELAGGVETQYF	TGCGCCAGCAGCCAAGAGGAGCTAGCGGGAGGGGTGGAGACCCAGTACTTC
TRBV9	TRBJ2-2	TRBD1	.	CASSIQYRGSGELFF	TGTGCCAGCAGCATACAATACAGGGGGTCCGGGGAGCTGTTTTTT
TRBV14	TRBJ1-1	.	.	CASSPAGFEAFF	TGTGCCAGCAGCCCGGCAGGCTTTGAAGCTTTCTTT
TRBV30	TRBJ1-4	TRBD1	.	CASQPTGDANEKLFF	TGTGCCAGTCAACCAACAGGGGACGCTAATGAAAAACTGTTTTTT
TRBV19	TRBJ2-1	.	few	CASSRQYNEQFF	TGTGCCAGTAGTCGACAGTACAATGAGCAGTTCTTC
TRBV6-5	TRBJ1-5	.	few	CASKQGISNQPQHF	TGTGCCAGCAAGCAGGGAATAAGCAATCAGCCCCAGCATTTT
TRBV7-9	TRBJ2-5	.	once	CASSSLGGETQYF	TGTGCCAGCAGTTCTCTAGGCGGGGAGACCCAGTACTTC
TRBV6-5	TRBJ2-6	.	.	CASSIGHSGANVLTF	TGTGCCAGCAGTATTGGACATTCTGGGGCCAACGTCCTGACTTTC
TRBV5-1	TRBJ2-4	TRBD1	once	CASSLGGTGGARNIQYF	TGCGCCAGCAGCTTGGGGGGGACAGGGGGCGCGAGAAACATTCAGTACTTC
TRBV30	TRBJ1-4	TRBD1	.	CAWSDRGEKLFF	TGTGCCTGGTCGGACAGGGGTGAAAAACTGTTTTTT
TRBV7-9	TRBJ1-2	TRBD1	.	CASSLGPDRVNWRGYTF	TGTGCCAGCAGCTTAGGTCCGGACAGGGTTAATTGGCGTGGCTACACCTTC
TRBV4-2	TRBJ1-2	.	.	CASSPTENYGYTF	TGTGCCAGCAGCCCAACAGAAAACTATGGCTACACCTTC
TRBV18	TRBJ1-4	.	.	CASSSQGGVNEKLFF	TGTGCCAGCTCCTCCCAAGGGGGAGTTAATGAAAAACTGTTTTTT
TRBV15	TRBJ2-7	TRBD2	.	CATSRGSGSSTYEQYF	TGTGCCACCAGCAGAGGTAGCGGGAGCAGTACCTACGAGCAGTACTTC
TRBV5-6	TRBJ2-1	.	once	CASSFYGSYNEQFF	TGTGCCAGCAGCTTCTACGGGTCCTACAATGAGCAGTTCTTC
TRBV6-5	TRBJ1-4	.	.	CASSVADFRGKLFF	TGTGCCAGCAGTGTGGCGGACTTCCGGGGAAAACTGTTTTTT
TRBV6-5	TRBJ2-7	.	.	CASSSWRRGTYEQYF	TGTGCCAGCAGTTCATGGCGCCGGGGGACCTACGAGCAGTACTTC
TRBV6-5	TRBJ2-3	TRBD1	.	CASEVSGTGGNTQYF	TGTGCCAGCGAAGTCTCCGGGACAGGGGGGAATACGCAGTATTTT
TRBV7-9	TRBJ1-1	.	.	CASSSVGGNTEAFF	TGTGCCAGCAGCTCCGTAGGGGGGAACACTGAAGCTTTCTTT
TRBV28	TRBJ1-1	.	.	CASSYRDGEAFF	TGTGCCAGCAGTTACAGGGACGGTGAAGCTTTCTTT
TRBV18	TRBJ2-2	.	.	CASSPLTGRPGELFF	TGTGCCAGCTCACCTCTGACAGGACGACCCGGGGAGCTGTTTTTT
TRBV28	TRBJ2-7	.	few	CASSPLELNEQYF	TGTGCCAGCAGCCCCCTAGAGTTGAACGAGCAGTACTTC
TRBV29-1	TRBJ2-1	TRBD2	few	CSVETSGRISYNEQFF	TGCAGCGTTGAAACTAGCGGGAGAATTTCATACAATGAGCAGTTCTTC
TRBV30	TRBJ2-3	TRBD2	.	CAWRRTSGSGWRDTQYF	TGTGCCTGGAGGCGGACTAGCGGGAGTGGGTGGAGAGATACGCAGTATTTT
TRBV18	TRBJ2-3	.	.	CASSPGSLTDTQYF	TGTGCCAGCTCACCGGGCAGCCTAACAGATACGCAGTATTTT
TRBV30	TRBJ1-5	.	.	CAWSGQGVQPQHF	TGTGCCTGGAGTGGACAAGGGGTTCAGCCCCAGCATTTT
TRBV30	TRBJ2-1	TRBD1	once	CAWKKMGQGVYNEQFF	TGTGCCTGGAAAAAAATGGGACAGGGGGTCTACAATGAGCAGTTCTTC
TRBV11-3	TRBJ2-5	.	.	CASSNSDLQETQYF	TGTGCCAGCAGCAATTCGGACTTACAAGAGACCCAGTACTTC
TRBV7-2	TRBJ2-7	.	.	CASSLRSGDINYEQYF	TGTGCCAGCAGCTTAAGGTCGGGGGATATTAACTACGAGCAGTACTTC
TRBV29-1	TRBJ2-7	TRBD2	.	CSVLTGTSGPYEQYF	TGCAGCGTCCTAACCGGGACTAGCGGACCTTACGAGCAGTACTTC
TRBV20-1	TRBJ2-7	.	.	CSASHTYEQYF	TGCAGTGCTAGCCACACCTACGAGCAGTACTTC
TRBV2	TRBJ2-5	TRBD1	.	CASSVGTGQETQYF	TGTGCCAGCAGTGTTGGGACAGGCCAAGAGACCCAGTACTTC
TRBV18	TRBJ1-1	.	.	CASSPDRSNTEAFF	TGTGCCAGCTCTCCAGACAGGTCCAACACTGAAGCTTTCTTT
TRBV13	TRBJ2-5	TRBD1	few	CASSLGGTGQETQYF	TGTGCCAGCAGCTTAGGAGGGACAGGCCAAGAGACCCAGTACTTC
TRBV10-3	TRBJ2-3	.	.	CAISAFRFTDTQYF	TGTGCCATCAGTGCGTTCCGGTTCACAGATACGCAGTATTTT
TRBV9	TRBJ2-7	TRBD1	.	CASSTGGSTYSYEQYF	TGTGCCAGTTCCACAGGGGGCTCTACTTACTCCTACGAGCAGTACTTC